These 13 T cell receptor beta chains came from one sample sequenced in a study of vaccination and CD4 T cells after COVID-19. Their antigens are not known. The treatment is: approximately nine-day PBMC culture with coronavirus spike peptide pools or control peptides (ViraFEST assay). The Oncomine TCR Beta short-read assay generated sequence data from the DNA of cultured CD4+ T cells. TCRdb called the PCR reads again in MiXCR, with one record for every CDR3 protein. Among approximately 17,000 distinct CDR3 sequences listed, more than 50% were seen once. The input for sequencing was CD4+ T cells from blood, cultured in vitro, taken before SARS-CoV-2 vaccination. The receptor source for this set is a human donor who had recovered from COVID-19.

This clonotype has only one observation. This chain links TRBV12-3 or TRBV12-4 with TRBJ1-6, with no clear D. V gave up 5 bases and J gave up 0 bases, with 8 bases separating them. This CDR3 has 15 residues. In nucleotides, the CDR3 is TGTGCCAGCAGTGGGATGAGCTCCTATAATTCACCCCTCCACTTT. Residues: CASSGMSSYNSPLHF.

The chain joins TRBV6-5 to TRBJ2-2, with a tentative D call TRBD2 (5 bases). The CDR3 extends over 16 amino acids. Germline CDR1 and CDR2: MNHEY and SVGAGI. V lost 2 bases and J 3 bases, leaving 13 bases between the germline ends. In DNA, the CDR3 is TGTGCCAGCAGTTACCTTTCGGGGTTCGACACCGGGGAGCTGTTTTTT. It encodes CASSYLSGFDTGELFF.

This clonotype is labeled as large (0.1 to 1%). The chain combines TRBV6-1 with TRBJ2-5; a possible D gene is TRBD2 (5 bases). Germline lookup yields CDR1 MNHNS and CDR2 SASEGT. The CDR3 is made up of 14 amino acids. V was cut by 3 bases and J by 5 bases, with 13 bases left in between. This chain's CDR3 is CASSEASFRETQYF. The CDR3 region has the DNA TGTGCCAGCAGTGAGGCTAGCTTCCGGGAGACCCAGTACTTC.

The chain couples TRBV27 to TRBJ2-7, with 11 bases aligning to TRBD2. Trimming cost V 5 bases and J 0 bases; bases outside gene matches: 9. Germline V CDR1 and CDR2: MNHEY, SMNVEV (reference sequence). CDR3 length: 17 residues. CDR3 nucleotide sequence: TGTGCCAGCAGTCAGCCGGGACTAGCGGATAGCTCCTACGAGCAGTACTTC. Protein product: CASSQPGLADSSYEQYF.

This clonotype was counted between two and nine times. The chain couples TRBV5-1 to TRBJ2-1; perhaps TRBD2 as D (5 bases). V was clipped by 0 bases and J by 3 bases, with 16 bases between them. Germline assignment: CDR1 SGHRS and CDR2 YFSETQ. The CDR3 length is 17 residues. The CDR3 DNA reads TGCGCCAGCAGCTTGGTCGATGGGAGAAACTTCTACAATGAGCAGTTCTTC. Translating gives CASSLVDGRNFYNEQFF.

This chain joins TRBV20-1 and TRBJ2-5, with D tentatively TRBD2 (6 bases). The CDR3 is made up of 16 amino acids. With 1 base removed from V and 4 bases from J, the gap between germline ends came to 19 bases. Per germline, CDR1 DFQATT and CDR2 SNEGSKA (reference sequence). This CDR3 reads CSARVKRAGVGETQYF. CDR3 nucleotide sequence: TGCAGTGCTAGAGTTAAAAGAGCGGGCGTGGGAGAGACCCAGTACTTC.

The chain couples TRBV28 to TRBJ2-7, with a possible D match to TRBD2 (5 bases). V was pared by 5 bases and J by 0 bases, with 11 bases between. The CDR3 contains 14 residues. The germline V gene encodes CDR1 MDHEN and CDR2 SYDVKM. The CDR3 DNA sequence: TGTGCCAGCAGTACGTTAGCGTCCTCCTACGAGCAGTACTTC. This encodes CASSTLASSYEQYF.

The rearrangement joins TRBV19 to TRBJ2-5; a possible D gene is TRBD2 (5 bases). The CDR3 sequence is 13 residues long. The germline V gene has CDR1 LNHDA and CDR2 SQIVND (reference sequence). V lost 5 bases, J lost 1 base, and 8 bases lay in between. The CDR3 loop is CASSRGSQETQYF. In DNA, the CDR3 is TGTGCCAGTAGTCGAGGGTCCCAAGAGACCCAGTACTTC. Full variable domain (outside the CDR3, taken from reference TRBV19 and TRBJ2-5): DGGITQSPKYLFRKEGQNVTLSCEQNLNHDAMYWYRQDPGQGLRLIYYSQIVNDFQKGDIAEGYSVSREKKESFPLTVTSAQKNPTAFYLCASSRGSQETQYFGPGTRLLVL.

J is TRBJ2-1 and V is TRBV20-1; D unresolved. The CDR3 is made up of 14 amino acids. Trimming removed 1 base from V and 9 bases from J, with 16 bases in between. CDR1 is DFQATT and CDR2 is SNEGSKA in the germline V gene (reference sequence). The CDR3 DNA sequence: TGCAGTGCTAGAGCTGATAACGCTAGGGCTGAGCAGTTCTTC. It codes for CSARADNARAEQFF.

This sequence joins TRBV20-1 and TRBJ2-2; the match to TRBD2 covers 7 bases. Germline V gives CDR1 DFQATT, CDR2 SNEGSKA (reference sequence). The CDR3 consists of 14 residues. V was clipped by 6 bases and J by 4 bases; unmatched bases: 8. CDR3 residues: CSAEAGRFTGELFF. Written as DNA, the CDR3 is TGCAGTGCCGAAGCGGGAAGATTCACCGGGGAGCTGTTTTTT.

The chain recombines TRBV5-4 with TRBJ1-2; tentatively, D is TRBD1 (6 bases). CDR3 length: 13 amino acids. Germline CDR1 and CDR2: SGHNT and YYREEE (reference sequence). Trimming cost V 2 bases and J 6 bases, with 11 bases left between them. The CDR3 sequence: CASSFPGADGYTF. In DNA form, the CDR3 reads TGTGCCAGCAGCTTCCCAGGGGCGGATGGCTACACCTTC.

V usage is TRBV7-3 and J usage is TRBJ1-1, with D tentatively TRBD1 (5 bases). Per the germline V gene, CDR1 is SGHTA and CDR2 is FQGTGA. The germline V and J ends were trimmed by 2 bases and 1 base, with 8 bases remaining between them. This CDR3 is 14 amino acids long. The CDR3 DNA follows: TGTGCCAGCAGCTTACTCGGACAGAACACTGAAGCTTTCTTT. It specifies CASSLLGQNTEAFF.

The V and J genes are TRBV7-8 and TRBJ2-5; 9 nucleotides line up with TRBD2. Germline loops: CDR1 SGHVS, CDR2 FQNEAQ. The CDR3 has 15 residues. The V gene end was trimmed by 5 bases and the J gene end by 5 bases; junction bases not matched to a gene: 9. The CDR3 spells CASSAGGAAGETQYF. For the CDR3, the DNA is TGTGCCAGCAGCGCGGGAGGGGCAGCCGGGGAGACCCAGTACTTC.